This T cell receptor (beta chain) was identified during a study of T cell responses to AZD1222 COVID-19 vaccine. Study-level background: Pooled samples include second doses given at about 4 or 12 weeks. Study conclusions and caveats: After two AZD1222 doses, spike-specific TCR breadth and depth rose versus day 0. Reportedly, nearly half of unique spike TCRs recognized epitopes outside B.1.351/B.1.1.7 mutations.

CDR1 and CDR2 (germline): PRHDT, FYEKMQ (reference sequence). Trimming stripped 1 base from V and 8 bases from J, with 11 bases between. This CDR3 region has 13 residues. TCRdb's table, derived via immunoSEQ multiplex PCR, lists solely in-frame clones and lacks some. Counted here are more than 150,000 clones, around 94% occurring once; the ten biggest clones make up more than 9%. A word on this clone: Its target is unknown.

The rearrangement links TRBV13 to TRBJ1-2; D gene unclear. This TCR was recovered from an adult in good health. This specimen consisted of peripheral blood, obtained on day 0 of AZD1222 vaccination. CDR3 sequence reads: CASSLEALQGYTF. The CDR3 region has the DNA TGTGCCAGCAGCTTAGAGGCCCTCCAAGGCTACACCTTC. The full variable domain, completed using reference TRBV13 and TRBJ1-2, is AAGVIQSPRHLIKEKRETATLKCYPIPRHDTVYWYQQGPGQDPQFLISFYEKMQSDKGSIPDRFSAQQFSDYHSELNMSSLELGDSALYFCASSLEALQGYTFGSGTRLTVV.